This TCR beta chain came from a study of blood T cell repertoires in COVID-19. Overall study context: Sites across the United States, Italy and Spain contributed samples from acute and convalescent COVID-19. T cells, B-cell-depleted T cells, or PBMCs provided the cDNA or gDNA that served as material.

While infection was still active, Seattle patients were enrolled and then followed longitudinally. Per the original methods: It was from reference gene primer amplification that nucleated cell counts were estimated. Profiled with immunoSEQ multiplex PCR; TCRdb holds only in-frame clones, not every one. Clone size and the V and J calls come from that table; the DNA yielded D and trimming. This sample has roughly 250,000 clones, with 80% to 95% found just once. This CDR3 has 15 amino acids. The V gene lost 5 bases and the J gene lost 10 bases, with 18 bases spanning the gap. Germline assignment: CDR1 MGHRA and CDR2 YSYEKL.

This sequence was found in a young man with COVID-19, enrolled during active disease. Sequencing input: peripheral blood. The chain carries TRBV4-1 and TRBJ1-6, with D uncertain. CDR3 in DNA: TGCGCCAGCAGCTCCCCCAGGCAGCCCCAATCACCCCTCCACTTT. Amino acids: CASSSPRQPQSPLHF.